This T cell receptor beta chain was sequenced during a study of shared clonotypes between healthy human individuals. Measured with immunoSEQ multiplex PCR; TCRdb has only the in-frame clones, and not every one. Seen here are roughly 86,000 clones, almost 70% observed once, and the top ten hold roughly 50%. The sample consisted of memory CD8+ T cells sorted from blood. As for subset: CD45RO+ cells pooled with CCR7-negative TemRA cells. The TCR sequence derives from a man between 25 and 39 years old in good health.

The CDR3 here is CASSQSRTSGGNEQFF. CDR3 DNA sequence: TGTGCCAGCAGCCAATCCCGGACTAGCGGGGGCAATGAGCAGTTCTTC. The gene calls are TRBV4-2 and TRBJ2-1; 13 nucleotides line up with TRBD2. V gave up 2 bases and J gave up 6 bases; unmatched junction bases: 4. Germline CDR1 and CDR2: LGHNA and YNFKEQ. This CDR3 has 16 amino acids.